The 28 T cell receptor beta chains below were found in one sample sequenced in a study of T cell changes during pregnancy in multiple sclerosis. Repertoires were generated with immunoSEQ multiplex PCR, while TCRdb's copy carries only in-frame clones and drops some. Found here are under 60,000 clones, roughly 94% of them singletons; the top ten hold approximately 0.31%. This specimen was CD4+ T cells from peripheral blood mononuclear cells, taken in the third trimester of pregnancy. The origin of the receptors is a female donor with multiple sclerosis, enrolled in a pregnancy study.

V gene TRBV29-1 combines with J gene TRBJ2-3; TRBD2 might be the D (6 bases). The V end lost 8 bases, the J end lost 4 bases, and 13 bases lay between the germline ends. Germline lookup yields CDR1 SQVTM and CDR2 ANQGSEA. CDR3 length: 12 residues. The CDR3 loop is CSFVRGPDTQYF. CDR3 coding DNA: TGCAGCTTCGTGCGGGGTCCAGATACGCAGTATTTT.

The rearrangement joins TRBV15 to TRBJ2-2, with D possibly matching TRBD2 (5 bases). Germline loops: CDR1 LNHNV, CDR2 YYDKDF (reference sequence). Trimming removed 2 bases at V and 8 bases at J, with 12 bases between. This CDR3 spans 14 amino acids. The CDR3 DNA reads TGTGCCACCAGCAGACGGGGAAAAGTTGGGGAGCTGTTTTTT. Its translation: CATSRRGKVGELFF.

The chain carries TRBV12-5 and TRBJ2-3; D possibly corresponds to TRBD1 (6 bases). This CDR3 comprises 19 residues. The germline CDR1 and CDR2 sequences are LGHNT and FRNRAP. V was clipped by 2 bases and J by 5 bases, with 26 bases between them. This CDR3 is CASGLSPKDSPGSGDTQYF. The CDR3 DNA is TGTGCTAGTGGTTTGAGCCCAAAGGACAGCCCCGGGTCTGGAGATACGCAGTATTTT.

This chain joins TRBV5-1 and TRBJ2-7, with TRBD2 matching over 16 bases. The germline V gene has CDR1 SGHRS and CDR2 YFSETQ. The CDR3 has 17 amino acids. Trimming removed 4 bases from V and 6 bases from J; junction bases left unmatched: 10. The chain's CDR3 is CASSIPGTSGRAPEQYF. The CDR3 nucleotides read TGCGCCAGCAGCATCCCCGGGACTAGCGGGAGGGCCCCCGAGCAGTACTTC.

V usage is TRBV18 and J usage is TRBJ1-1, with 7 bases identical to TRBD1. The CDR3 totals 16 residues. Trimming at V came to 3 bases and at J to 0 bases, leaving 7 bases not matched to a gene. Per the germline V gene, CDR1 is KGHSH and CDR2 is LQKENI. The CDR3 loop is CASSPPVGTVNTEAFF. The CDR3 nucleotides are TGTGCCAGCTCACCTCCTGTTGGGACAGTGAACACTGAAGCTTTCTTT. The full variable domain, completed using reference TRBV18 and TRBJ1-1, is NAGVMQNPRHLVRRRGQEARLRCSPMKGHSHVYWYRQLPEEGLKFMVYLQKENIIDESGMPKERFSAEFPKEGPSILRIQQVVRGDSAAYFCASSPPVGTVNTEAFFGQGTRLTVV.

The chain combines TRBV28 with TRBJ1-2, with D possibly matching TRBD1 (5 bases). The CDR3 extends over 15 amino acids. The germline V gene has CDR1 MDHEN and CDR2 SYDVKM. Trimming left V 2 bases short and J 7 bases short, with 17 bases between. The CDR3 DNA is TGTGCCAGCAGTTTAGGGGGGACCAGGGTATTTGGCTACACCTTC. Translated, it gives CASSLGGTRVFGYTF.

The chain recombines TRBV19 with TRBJ2-2; 10 positions match TRBD1. V was pared by 3 bases and J by 6 bases, with 4 bases of the junction left unmatched. This CDR3 is built from 15 residues. CDR1 LNHDA and CDR2 SQIVND come from the germline V gene (reference sequence). CDR3 loop: CASSIRGQGAGELFF. DNA for the CDR3: TGTGCCAGTAGTATTCGAGGACAGGGGGCCGGGGAGCTGTTTTTT. Complete variable domain (other parts from reference TRBV19 and TRBJ2-2): DGGITQSPKYLFRKEGQNVTLSCEQNLNHDAMYWYRQDPGQGLRLIYYSQIVNDFQKGDIAEGYSVSREKKESFPLTVTSAQKNPTAFYLCASSIRGQGAGELFFGEGSRLTVL.

The chain has TRBV9 and TRBJ2-7; D ambiguous. The ends were cut back, 3 bases at V and 6 bases at J, with 16 bases in the middle. The CDR3 spans 14 residues. Looked up from germline, CDR1 is SGDLS and CDR2 is YYNGEE. The CDR3, as DNA: TGTGCCAGCAGCGCCGACACCAGGAATACCGAGCAGTACTTC. Translation gives CASSADTRNTEQYF.

This rearrangement joins TRBV15 to TRBJ1-1; D not certain. Germline CDR1 is LNHNV and CDR2 is YYDKDF (reference sequence). Trimming left V 2 bases short and J 4 bases short, with 11 bases between. The CDR3 length is 14 residues. Written as DNA, the CDR3 is TGTGCCACCAGCAGACCCTCGGGTATCACTGAAGCTTTCTTT. As protein: CATSRPSGITEAFF.

The chain joins TRBV6-5 to TRBJ2-7, with 8 positions matching TRBD1. The CDR3 has 15 residues. Looked up from germline, CDR1 is MNHEY and CDR2 is SVGAGI. V dropped 0 bases and J dropped 0; count of bases not matched to a gene: 1. Here the CDR3 reads CASSYSGTGSYEQYF. The DNA for the CDR3 is TGTGCCAGCAGTTACTCGGGGACAGGCTCCTACGAGCAGTACTTC.

The chain joins TRBV5-1 to TRBJ2-7; TRBD1 matches at 10 bases. The CDR3 runs to 15 residues. J lost 6 bases, V lost 4 bases, and 10 bases had no gene match. Looked up from germline, CDR1 is SGHRS and CDR2 is YFSETQ. The CDR3, as DNA: TGCGCCAGCAGCCCTGGACGACAGGGGGCTCTCGAGCAGTACTTC. Its translation: CASSPGRQGALEQYF.

V gene TRBV5-1 combines with J gene TRBJ2-5; D remains ambiguous. Germline V gene lookup returns CDR1 SGHRS and CDR2 YFSETQ. V was trimmed by 0 bases and J by 5 bases, leaving 14 bases between them. The CDR3 is made up of 15 amino acids. The CDR3 nucleotides read TGCGCCAGCAGCTTGGATGTCTTAGCCGGTGAGACCCAGTACTTC. It specifies CASSLDVLAGETQYF.

V usage is TRBV7-8 and J usage is TRBJ2-7, with 7 bases matching TRBD1. Unmatched junction bases numbered 8, after V lost 4 bases and J lost 5 bases. From germline, CDR1 is SGHVS and CDR2 FQNEAQ. The CDR3 spans 14 residues. CDR3: CASSSHDRVDEQYF. The CDR3 nucleotides read TGTGCCAGCAGCTCACACGACAGGGTCGACGAGCAGTACTTC. Full variable domain (rest looked up from reference TRBV7-8 and TRBJ2-7): GAGVSQSPRYKVAKRGQDVALRCDPISGHVSLFWYQQALGQGPEFLTYFQNEAQLDKSGLPSDRFFAERPEGSVSTLKIQRTQQEDSAVYLCASSSHDRVDEQYFGPGTRLTVT.

The chain carries TRBV10-3 and TRBJ2-2; 7 bases fit TRBD1. The CDR3 extends over 16 amino acids. Looked up from germline, CDR1 is ENHRY and CDR2 is SYGVKD. Trimming at V came to 1 base and at J to 5 bases, leaving 7 bases not matched to a gene. The CDR3 is CAISEFRGSRTGELFF. CDR3 sequence (DNA): TGTGCCATCAGTGAGTTCAGGGGGTCAAGAACCGGGGAGCTGTTTTTT.

This sequence joins TRBV5-1 and TRBJ2-7; a weak D match, TRBD2 (6 bases). The V end was cut by 1 base, the J end by 2 bases, with 22 bases between. Per the germline V gene, CDR1 is SGHRS and CDR2 is YFSETQ. The CDR3 has 18 amino acids. The CDR3 is CASSLMSTSSPRAYEQYF. The CDR3 DNA reads as TGCGCCAGCAGCTTGATGTCTACTAGCTCTCCTCGGGCCTACGAGCAGTACTTC.

This chain connects TRBV9 to TRBJ2-6; no definite D call. The ends were cut back, 4 bases at V and 0 bases at J, with 14 bases in the middle. Per germline, CDR1 SGDLS and CDR2 YYNGEE. CDR3 length: 17 amino acids. The CDR3: CASSFDPWSSGANVLTF. The CDR3 DNA follows: TGTGCCAGCAGCTTCGATCCCTGGAGCTCTGGGGCCAACGTCCTGACTTTC.

This clone was detected only once. The chain links TRBV5-1 to TRBJ2-7; TRBD2 matches 8 bases. Germline values: CDR1 SGHRS, CDR2 YFSETQ. J was trimmed by 4 bases and V by 4 bases; bases with no gene match: 16. The CDR3 consists of 17 residues. The CDR3 DNA reads TGCGCCAGCAGCACCTTGGGCGGGGGGCCTGTTGGGTACGAGCAGTACTTC. It translates to CASSTLGGGPVGYEQYF.

V usage is TRBV19 and J usage is TRBJ1-1; 9 bases are shared with TRBD1. This CDR3 comprises 17 residues. CDR1 and CDR2 from the germline V gene are LNHDA and SQIVND (reference sequence). The J segment lost 0 bases and the V segment lost 4 bases, leaving 9 bases of the junction unmatched. The CDR3 loop is CASSRPRDRAMNTEAFF. Written as DNA, the CDR3 is TGTGCCAGTAGTAGACCGCGGGACAGGGCCATGAACACTGAAGCTTTCTTT.

This chain links TRBV2 with TRBJ2-2; 8 bases fit TRBD1. CDR3 length equals 16 residues. V shed 4 bases, J shed 4 bases, and the junction held 8 bases outside the gene matches. CDR1 and CDR2 from the germline V gene are SNHLY and FYNNEI. CDR3 in DNA: TGTGCCAGCAGTGTCCAGGGGGCGAGTGGCACCGGGGAGCTGTTTTTT. It encodes CASSVQGASGTGELFF.

The rearrangement joins TRBV28 to TRBJ2-5, with 9 bases matching TRBD2. The J call may be wrong; the DNA end is better matched by TRBJ2-7. This CDR3 has 12 amino acids. Germline-derived CDR1 and CDR2 are MDHEN and SYDVKM. CDR3: CASRGRAYEQYF. The CDR3 region has the DNA TGTGCCAGCCGCGGGAGGGCCTACGAGCAGTACTTC.

A remark on this clone: In the same sample, other DNA sequences code for this CDR3. The rearrangement joins TRBV28 to TRBJ1-4; D might be TRBD1 (5 bases). Germline V gives CDR1 MDHEN, CDR2 SYDVKM. This CDR3 contains 13 residues. V lost 6 bases to trimming and J lost 4 bases, with 9 bases between them. The CDR3 sequence is CASSLGGNEKLFF. The CDR3 coding sequence is TGTGCCAGCAGCCTCGGGGGTAATGAAAAACTGTTTTTT.

The chain joins TRBV7-6 to TRBJ1-5; 7 bases agree with TRBD1. The germline CDR1 and CDR2 sequences are SGHVS and FNYEAQ. V shed 5 bases and J 3 bases; nucleotides not matched to a gene: 25. The CDR3 sequence is 21 residues long. The CDR3 sequence: CASSTRDSRTIIREFNQPQHF. The CDR3 region has the DNA TGTGCCAGCAGCACCCGGGACAGTCGAACTATTATCAGGGAGTTCAATCAGCCCCAGCATTTT.

The chain links TRBV29-1 to TRBJ1-1; D is uncertain. CDR3 length equals 14 residues. CDR1 is SQVTM and CDR2 is ANQGSEA in the germline V gene. Trimming left V 5 bases short and J 0 bases short, with 13 bases between. In DNA, the CDR3 is TGCAGCGTTACCGGAGGGAGGGTGAACACTGAAGCTTTCTTT. This codes for CSVTGGRVNTEAFF.

The V and J genes are TRBV7-2 and TRBJ2-7; TRBD2 matches 15 bases. The V segment lost 1 base and the J segment 5 bases; nucleotides outside the gene matches: 3. The CDR3 is made up of 16 amino acids. Germline CDR1 is SGHTA and CDR2 is FQGNSA. The CDR3 sequence: CASSLGTSGGADEQYF. In DNA, the CDR3 is TGTGCCAGCAGCTTAGGGACTAGCGGGGGGGCGGACGAGCAGTACTTC.

The sample holds one count of this clone. This sequence joins TRBV9 and TRBJ2-3; no reliable D call. Trimming took 0 bases from V and 3 from J, leaving 5 bases between them. CDR3 length: 13 residues. The V gene's germline CDR1 is SGDLS and CDR2 YYNGEE. Here the CDR3 reads CASSVGLTDTQYF. The CDR3 coding sequence is TGTGCCAGCAGCGTAGGGCTGACAGATACGCAGTATTTT. Full variable domain (rest looked up from reference TRBV9 and TRBJ2-3): DSGVTQTPKHLITATGQRVTLRCSPRSGDLSVYWYQQSLDQGLQFLIQYYNGEERAKGNILERFSAQQFPDLHSELNLSSLELGDSALYFCASSVGLTDTQYFGPGTRLTVL.

The gene calls are TRBV19 and TRBJ1-5; weak D call: TRBD1 (5 bases). This CDR3 has 16 residues. CDR1 is LNHDA and CDR2 is SQIVND in the germline V gene (reference sequence). The V end was cut by 1 base, the J end by 6 bases, with 16 bases between. CDR3 amino acids: CASSIAPGREGQPQHF. CDR3 nucleotide sequence: TGTGCCAGTAGTATAGCCCCTGGCAGGGAGGGTCAGCCCCAGCATTTT.

This clone is a singleton in its sample. The chain has TRBV9 and TRBJ1-1; D remains ambiguous. The V gene's germline CDR1 is SGDLS and CDR2 YYNGEE. Between the trimmed V and J ends, which lost 1 base and 1 base, there was a span of 8 bases. This CDR3 contains 14 residues. The CDR3 nucleotides are TGTGCCAGCAGCGTAAAGAGCTCGAACACTGAAGCTTTCTTT. Protein: CASSVKSSNTEAFF.

The V gene is TRBV10-3, the J gene TRBJ2-2; 11 nucleotides match TRBD2. Germline V gene sequence: CDR1 ENHRY, CDR2 SYGVKD. CDR3 length: 16 amino acids. V lost 7 bases and J lost 1; bases outside the gene matches: 5. The CDR3, as DNA: TGTGCCATCACCACAGGGACTAGCGGGAACACCGGGGAGCTGTTTTTT. As protein: CAITTGTSGNTGELFF.